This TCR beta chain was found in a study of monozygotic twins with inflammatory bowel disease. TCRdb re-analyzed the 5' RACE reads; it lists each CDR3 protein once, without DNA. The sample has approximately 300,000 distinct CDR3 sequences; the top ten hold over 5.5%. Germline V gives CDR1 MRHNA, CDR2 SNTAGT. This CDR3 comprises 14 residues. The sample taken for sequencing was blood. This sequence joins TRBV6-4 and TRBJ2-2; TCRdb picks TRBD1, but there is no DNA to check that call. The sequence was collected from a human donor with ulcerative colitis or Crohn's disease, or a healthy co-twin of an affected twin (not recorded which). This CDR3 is CASSRDRGTGELFF.